This T cell receptor beta chain originates from a study of blood T cell repertoires in COVID-19 (TCRdb year 2020). Describing the broader study: Samples from collaborators originated in the United States, Italy and Spain and spanned both the acute and convalescent phases of COVID-19. Deeply sampled blood TCRbeta repertoires from subjects exposed to, actively infected with, or recovered from COVID-19 were included in the dataset. The samples were drawn from two sources: the first 160 participants of the ongoing ImmuneRACE study, and over 950 subjects contributed by 6 global collaborators. The repertoires were released in a freely available public database meant as a resource for research on the immune response to SARS-CoV-2. The material from the prospective study consisted of cDNA or gDNA derived from T cells, B-cell-depleted T cells, or PBMCs. Nearly every sample came with metadata listing a de-identified subject ID, COVID-19 status, age in years and sex. Where HLA class I and class II types were available, the types were taken from metadata supplied by the sample provider, not from assay-based typing.

TCRbeta CDR3 regions were amplified from genomic DNA using the immunoSEQ Assay, a bias-controlled multiplex PCR. Per the original workflow: The number of nucleated cells in each sample was estimated from the amplification of reference gene primers within the assay. To quantify the absolute abundance of each unique TCRbeta CDR3 rearrangement, sequence reads were collapsed and filtered. For each sample, productive Simpson clonality was calculated by taking the square root of Simpson's diversity index across productive rearrangements. TCRdb took this table from immuneACCESS and kept in-frame rearrangements with V and J called. Such tables lack part of the clones; where checked against another copy, unresolved V genes explain under half of the gap, and the rest is unexplained. The DNA gave D and trimming, while V, J and clone size come from that table. Across this sample there are roughly 250,000 clones, with 80% to 90% seen only once. The top ten clones comprise roughly 0.8% of the sample.

From the cysteine up to the phenylalanine, the CDR3 has a length of 14 residues. The retained sequence is limited to the CDR3, 42 bases, with the frame set at the first base. Germline trimming amounts to 2 bases on V and 6 bases on J, with 4 as the count of junction bases outside the gene matches. CDR1 and CDR2, per the germline V gene, are SGHRS and YFSETQ. This clone has a handful of counts. The antigen it recognizes is unknown. Nothing much larger sits one base from this clone, and base qualities are not available. Whole blood was collected in K2EDTA tubes by collaborating institutions according to the institutions' own protocols. For TCRbeta analysis, collaborator samples were shipped as frozen whole blood, as isolated PBMCs, or as DNA extracted from either sample type. Beyond this particular receptor, the publication reports: The amount of clinical and demographic metadata varied by source and participant and was provided uncurated.

Sequenced input: peripheral blood. The sequence was collected from a man aged 30 to 39 with acute or convalescent COVID-19. The sequence joins TRBV5-1 to TRBJ2-2, and TRBD1 matches 7 of the central bases. The encoded CDR3 is CASSLAQGAGELFF. The DNA is as follows: TGCGCCAGCAGCTTAGCGCAGGGGGCCGGGGAGCTGTTTTTT.